The 32 T cell receptor beta chains listed next were all sequenced from one sample in a study of blood T cell repertoires in COVID-19. Only in-frame clones appear in the TCRdb table, and some are missing; sequencing was by immunoSEQ multiplex PCR. The data show 68,000 or so clones, more than 60% seen once. The sample was peripheral blood. The receptors here all came from a woman between 50 and 59 years old with acute or convalescent COVID-19.

This clone has a handful of counts. This sequence joins TRBV28 and TRBJ1-5; D is uncertain. The germline CDR1 and CDR2 sequences are MDHEN and SYDVKM. This CDR3 spans 16 amino acids. V lost 1 base, J lost 3 bases, and 13 bases lay in between. The CDR3 nucleotides are TGTGCCAGCAGTTTATCGTATGGCAGAAACAATCAGCCCCAGCATTTT. Amino acids: CASSLSYGRNNQPQHF.

V and J are TRBV13 and TRBJ1-1, with 8 bases identical to TRBD1. The CDR3 is 15 amino acids. Germline V gene sequence: CDR1 PRHDT, CDR2 FYEKMQ (reference sequence). V lost 5 bases, J lost 0 bases, and 5 bases stayed unmatched. The CDR3: CASSPRQGLNTEAFF. In DNA, the CDR3 is TGTGCCAGCAGCCCCAGACAGGGGTTGAACACTGAAGCTTTCTTT.

This clone was detected a few times. V usage is TRBV10-3 and J usage is TRBJ1-2; no clear D gene. The V and J ends lost 0 bases and 7 bases respectively, with 12 bases between them. The CDR3 runs to 14 residues. In germline, CDR1 is ENHRY, CDR2 SYGVKD. The CDR3 loop is CAISESTAGRGYTF. The CDR3 coding sequence is TGTGCCATCAGTGAGTCGACGGCAGGTCGTGGCTACACCTTC.

The chain is built from TRBV5-6 and TRBJ2-7, with D uncertain. CDR1 SGHDT and CDR2 YYEEEE come from the germline V gene. Trimming removed 4 bases at V and 11 bases at J, with 16 bases between. The CDR3 has 12 residues. CDR3 protein: CASSSYRHIEYF. CDR3 nucleotide sequence: TGTGCCAGCAGCAGTTACCGACATATTGAGTACTTC.

This chain connects TRBV19 to TRBJ1-1; TRBD1 matches 8 bases. Trimming cost V 5 bases and J 4 bases; bases outside gene matches: 9. This CDR3 is 15 amino acids long. Germline values: CDR1 LNHDA, CDR2 SQIVND (reference sequence). In DNA, the CDR3 is TGTGCCAGTAGTGCAGGGCAGGGGGCAGGCACTGAAGCTTTCTTT. Translated: CASSAGQGAGTEAFF.

The V call is TRBV25-1, the J call TRBJ2-2; 7 bases map to TRBD1. In germline, CDR1 is MGHDK, CDR2 SYGVNS. V gave up 3 bases and J gave up 6 bases; unmatched junction bases: 4. There are 14 residues in the CDR3. DNA of the CDR3: TGTGCCAGCAGTGACCCCACAGGGGCCGGGGAGCTGTTTTTT. Amino acids: CASSDPTGAGELFF.

The V and J genes are TRBV14 and TRBJ2-5, with a weak D call TRBD2 (6 bases). The V gene's germline CDR1 is SGHDN and CDR2 FVKESK. The V end lost 0 bases, the J end lost 5 bases, and 22 bases lay between the germline ends. The CDR3 spans 18 residues. CDR3 protein: CASSQDTAGRNVRETQYF. DNA for the CDR3: TGTGCCAGCAGCCAAGATACAGCGGGCCGAAACGTACGGGAGACCCAGTACTTC.

V is TRBV6-5 and J is TRBJ2-1; TRBD2 matches 10 bases. The V segment lost 0 bases and the J segment 13 bases; nucleotides outside the gene matches: 9. CDR1 is MNHEY and CDR2 is SVGAGI in the germline V gene. There are 15 residues in the CDR3. The CDR3 sequence is CASSYSRASGGHQFF. CDR3 DNA sequence: TGTGCCAGCAGTTACTCGCGGGCTAGCGGGGGTCATCAGTTCTTC.

The rearrangement joins TRBV12-3 or TRBV12-4 to TRBJ2-7; TRBD2 agrees at 8 bases. The CDR3 totals 12 residues. V lost 7 bases to trimming and J lost 5 bases; unmatched junction nucleotides: 4. For the CDR3, the DNA is TGTGCCAGCACCCTCGGGGGGGACGAGCAGTACTTC. This sequence encodes CASTLGGDEQYF.

The V gene is TRBV5-5, the J gene TRBJ2-2; D is uncertain. This CDR3 contains 15 residues. Trimming shortened V by 1 base and J by 1 base, and 8 bases separated the two germline ends. Germline-derived CDR1 and CDR2 are SGHKS and YYEKEE (reference sequence). CDR3 sequence (DNA): TGTGCCAGCAGCTTGAACCCAGGGAACACCGGGGAGCTGTTTTTT. This sequence encodes CASSLNPGNTGELFF.

The chain employs TRBV19 and TRBJ1-5; the match to TRBD1 covers 7 bases. From germline, CDR1 is LNHDA and CDR2 SQIVND (reference sequence). Trimming removed 5 bases from V and 3 bases from J; junction bases left unmatched: 4. The CDR3 runs 14 residues. Here the CDR3 reads CASSPDRDNQPQHF. The CDR3 DNA sequence: TGTGCCAGTAGTCCCGACAGGGACAATCAGCCCCAGCATTTT.

This clone was seen a few times. The same CDR3 can be traced to other DNA sequences in this sample. This chain connects TRBV28 to TRBJ1-4; 9 bases agree with TRBD1. CDR1 is MDHEN and CDR2 is SYDVKM in the germline V gene. V was clipped by 5 bases and J by 7 bases; unmatched bases: 8. CDR3 length: 15 amino acids. This chain's CDR3 is CASSGGWTGVEKLFF. Here the CDR3 DNA reads TGTGCCAGCAGTGGGGGGTGGACAGGGGTTGAAAAACTGTTTTTT.

This clone was counted a few times. This chain connects TRBV9 to TRBJ2-5, with D possibly TRBD1 on 6 matching bases. Germline CDR1 SGDLS, CDR2 YYNGEE. CDR3 size: 14 residues. V lost 0 bases and J 4 bases, leaving 10 bases between the germline ends. CDR3 nucleotide sequence: TGTGCCAGCAGCGTAGGAACAGGGACAGAGACCCAGTACTTC. It codes for CASSVGTGTETQYF.

V is TRBV7-8 and J is TRBJ2-3; 10 bases fit TRBD2. The junction had 7 bases not matched to a gene; V was cut back by 4 bases and J by 0 bases. The CDR3 contains 17 residues. Per the germline V gene, CDR1 is SGHVS and CDR2 is FQNEAQ. In DNA, the CDR3 is TGTGCCAGCAGCTCATTCAGACTAGCGGGTAGCACAGATACGCAGTATTTT. Its protein is CASSSFRLAGSTDTQYF.

The rearrangement links TRBV7-2 to TRBJ2-2; 9 nucleotides agree with TRBD2. CDR3 length: 16 residues. J was trimmed by 4 bases and V by 5 bases; bases with no gene match: 8. Per the germline V gene, CDR1 is SGHTA and CDR2 is FQGNSA. The DNA for the CDR3 is TGTGCCAGCAGCAGTCAGGGACTAGCCATCACCGGGGAGCTGTTTTTT. Amino acid sequence: CASSSQGLAITGELFF.

The genes are TRBV5-1 and TRBJ1-2, with 12 bases lining up with TRBD1. CDR3 size: 17 residues. Germline V CDR1 and CDR2: SGHRS, YFSETQ. Trimming at V came to 4 bases and at J to 7 bases, leaving 14 bases not matched to a gene. CDR3 bases: TGCGCCAGCAGCATGACCGGGACAGGGGGCGGCGTGAGTGGCTACACCTTC. It specifies CASSMTGTGGGVSGYTF. Full variable domain (rest looked up from reference TRBV5-1 and TRBJ1-2): KAGVTQTPRYLIKTRGQQVTLSCSPISGHRSVSWYQQTPGQGLQFLFEYFSETQRNKGNFPGRFSGRQFSNSRSEMNVSTLELGDSALYLCASSMTGTGGGVSGYTFGSGTRLTVV.

This chain joins TRBV25-1 and TRBJ2-3; no reliable D call. The CDR3 totals 11 residues. The germline V gene encodes CDR1 MGHDK and CDR2 SYGVNS. The V and J ends lost 3 bases and 6 bases respectively, with 4 bases between them. CDR3 sequence reads: CASSEGDTQYF. CDR3 sequence (DNA): TGTGCCAGCAGTGAGGGCGATACGCAGTATTTT. Using reference TRBV25-1 and TRBJ2-3 for the parts outside the CDR3, the full variable domain is EADIYQTPRYLVIGTGKKITLECSQTMGHDKMYWYQQDPGMELHLIHYSYGVNSTEKGDLSSESTVSRIRTEHFPLTLESARPSHTSQYLCASSEGDTQYFGPGTRLTVL.

The chain's CDR3 is CASSWTPGVVAGGRRASTDTQYF. In DNA, the CDR3 is TGTGCCAGCAGCTGGACCCCAGGGGTGGTAGCGGGAGGCCGACGGGCTAGCACAGATACGCAGTATTTT. The chain carries TRBV27 and TRBJ2-3, with 10 bases aligning to TRBD2. Germline V lookup: CDR1 MNHEY, CDR2 SMNVEV (reference sequence). The length of the CDR3 is 23 residues. V lost 6 bases and J lost 0; bases outside the gene matches: 27.

The chain couples TRBV7-2 to TRBJ2-7; 9 bases align to TRBD2. V shed 3 bases, J shed 3 bases, and the junction held 6 bases outside the gene matches. The CDR3 runs 15 residues. CDR1 and CDR2 (germline): SGHTA, FQGNSA. Here the CDR3 DNA reads TGTGCCAGCAGCTTTAGCGGGAGTAATTTCTACGAGCAGTACTTC. Translated: CASSFSGSNFYEQYF.

This clone was observed once. The J gene is TRBJ1-1, the V gene TRBV5-1; TRBD1 might be the D (6 bases). The germline V gene has CDR1 SGHRS and CDR2 YFSETQ. The CDR3 extends over 17 amino acids. V lost 3 bases and J lost 0, with 18 bases in between. The CDR3 region has the DNA TGCGCCAGCAGCTCTTGGGACATCAAGGTCCTGAACACTGAAGCTTTCTTT. Its translation: CASSSWDIKVLNTEAFF.

V usage is TRBV29-1 and J usage is TRBJ1-2; maybe TRBD1 (5 bases). Between the trimmed V and J ends, which lost 3 bases and 2 bases, there was a span of 13 bases. The CDR3 has 14 residues. Germline CDR1 and CDR2: SQVTM and ANQGSEA. DNA for the CDR3: TGCAGCGTTGACGGCAGGGAACTCAACTATGGCTACACCTTC. This sequence encodes CSVDGRELNYGYTF.

This chain uses TRBV4-1 with TRBJ2-7, with 9 bases lining up with TRBD1. V was clipped by 0 bases and J by 1 base; unmatched bases: 4. Germline V lookup: CDR1 MGHRA, CDR2 YSYEKL. This CDR3 contains 16 residues. CDR3 protein: CASSQDSGTGSYEQYF. Here the CDR3 DNA reads TGCGCCAGCAGCCAAGACTCCGGGACAGGGTCCTACGAGCAGTACTTC.

The V call is TRBV6-5, the J call TRBJ2-1, with a tentative D call TRBD1 (6 bases). Germline lookup yields CDR1 MNHEY and CDR2 SVGAGI. Trimming took 4 bases from V and 15 from J, leaving 16 bases between them. The CDR3 runs 12 residues. The CDR3 region is CASSSSTGSRFF. Here the CDR3 DNA reads TGTGCCAGCAGTTCCTCAACAGGGTCTAGGTTCTTC.

The J gene is TRBJ2-3, the V gene TRBV14; D might be TRBD2 (5 bases). Germline V gene data show CDR1 as SGHDN and CDR2 as FVKESK. This CDR3 contains 12 residues. V lost 4 bases, J lost 5 bases, and 7 bases lay in between. The CDR3 DNA reads TGTGCCAGCAGCCGCAGCGGAGATACGCAGTATTTT. This translates into CASSRSGDTQYF.

This clone came up once. The J gene is TRBJ2-7, the V gene TRBV5-5; 11 positions match TRBD2. The CDR3 consists of 14 residues. Per germline, CDR1 SGHKS and CDR2 YYEKEE (reference sequence). With V trimmed by 1 base and J by 12 bases, 9 bases remained unmatched. Here the CDR3 DNA reads TGTGCCAGCAGCTTGCTAATAGCGGGAGGGCCCGGGTACTTC. Translation: CASSLLIAGGPGYF.

J is TRBJ1-1 and V is TRBV19; D is perhaps TRBD1 (6 bases). V gave up 8 bases and J gave up 2 bases, with 18 bases separating them. The CDR3 is made up of 15 amino acids. Germline CDR1 and CDR2: LNHDA and SQIVND (reference sequence). In DNA form, the CDR3 reads TGTGCCAGTTCGAGTATCGGGGGGCCTAACACTGAAGCTTTCTTT. Translation gives CASSSIGGPNTEAFF.

This rearrangement joins TRBV6-2 or TRBV6-3 to TRBJ2-7, with 8 bases identical to TRBD1. V lost 5 bases and J lost 2; bases outside the gene matches: 23. Germline CDR1 reads MNHEY; CDR2 reads SVGEGT. The CDR3 is made up of 20 amino acids. CDR3 in DNA: TGTGCCAGCAGTCCGGTCCGGGACAGGCACCGCTCCAGGGACACCTACGAGCAGTACTTC. Translation: CASSPVRDRHRSRDTYEQYF.

This chain's CDR3 is CASSAGINYGYTF. CDR3 bases: TGTGCCAGCAGTGCAGGAATTAACTATGGCTACACCTTC. The chain recombines TRBV27 with TRBJ1-2; D gene unclear. This CDR3 is built from 13 residues. V was clipped by 5 bases and J by 1 base, with 8 bases between them. CDR1 is MNHEY, CDR2 SMNVEV, per germline (reference sequence).

This chain uses TRBV5-4 with TRBJ2-1, with 9 positions matching TRBD1. Losses at the gene ends were 3 bases for V and 7 bases for J; bases not matched to a gene: 14. Looked up from germline, CDR1 is SGHNT and CDR2 is YYREEE (reference sequence). The CDR3 has 17 amino acids. The CDR3: CASSSAKRGQGGNEQFF. The CDR3 DNA sequence: TGTGCCAGCAGCTCGGCAAAACGGGGACAGGGAGGGAATGAGCAGTTCTTC.

The chain employs TRBV29-1 and TRBJ1-1; 7 bases line up with TRBD1. The CDR3 is 12 residues long. The germline gives CDR1 SQVTM, CDR2 ANQGSEA. The CDR3 region has the DNA TGCAGGGTAGACAGGGAGAACACTGAAGCTTTCTTT. It yields the protein CRVDRENTEAFF. The full variable domain, in which reference TRBV29-1 and TRBJ1-1 provide the parts outside the CDR3, is SAVISQKPSRDICQRGTSLTIQCQVDSQVTMMFWYRQQPGQSLTLIATANQGSEATYESGFVIDKFPISRPNLTFSTLTVSNMSPEDSSIYLCRVDRENTEAFFGQGTRLTVV.

The rearrangement links TRBV7-2 to TRBJ2-1, with D possibly matching TRBD1 (6 bases). The CDR3 is 11 amino acids. CDR1 SGHTA and CDR2 FQGNSA come from the germline V gene. The V end was cut by 8 bases, the J end by 9 bases, with 11 bases between. The CDR3 DNA follows: TGTGCCAGCTTCCGCAGGGGTGAGCAGTTCTTC. Translation gives CASFRRGEQFF.

The chain couples TRBV2 to TRBJ2-2; TRBD2 aligns across 9 bases. CDR1 SNHLY and CDR2 FYNNEI come from the germline V gene. The CDR3 runs to 15 residues. Trimming at V came to 4 bases and at J to 6 bases, leaving 6 bases not matched to a gene. The CDR3 DNA is TGTGCCAGCAGTGCGACTAGCGGTTATTCCGGGGAGCTGTTTTTT. Translated, it gives CASSATSGYSGELFF.